Below are 20 T cell receptor beta chains sequenced from a single sample in a study of cytomegalovirus exposure and HLA in healthy donors. This PCR relied on a set of 60 Vbeta primers and 13 Jbeta primers. The data were produced by immunoSEQ multiplex PCR, yet TCRdb's version contains in-frame clones alone and is incomplete. The table lists some 110,000 clones, approximately 60% of them singletons. The sample consisted of PBMCs. The source is a woman aged 25 to 39 in good health and CMV-seronegative.

This clone was recorded only once. This chain links TRBV15 with TRBJ2-7; no firm D call. The V and J ends lost 1 base and 2 bases respectively, with 9 bases between them. Germline CDR1 LNHNV, CDR2 YYDKDF (reference sequence). The CDR3 has 14 amino acids. CDR3 sequence reads: CATSRAGYAYEQYF. The CDR3, as DNA: TGTGCCACCAGCAGAGCCGGGTACGCCTACGAGCAGTACTTC. Variable domain in full (rest from reference TRBV15 and TRBJ2-7): DAMVIQNPRYQVTQFGKPVTLSCSQTLNHNVMYWYQQKSSQAPKLLFHYYDKDFNNEADTPDNFQSRRPNTSFCFLDIRSPGLGDTAMYLCATSRAGYAYEQYFGPGTRLTVT.

The chain is built from TRBV21-1 and TRBJ2-1; the D call in the table, TRBD2, was not verified against the DNA. TRBV21-1 counts as a pseudogene. The CDR3 has 17 amino acids. The CDR3: CASSKESGTRYYSEQFF. Written as DNA, the CDR3 is TGTGCCAGCAGCAAAGAGTCTGGGACTAGGTACTACAGTGAGCAGTTCTTC.

This clone was observed a few times. The rearrangement joins TRBV11-2 to TRBJ2-3; D perhaps matches TRBD1 (6 bases). Germline values: CDR1 SGHAT, CDR2 FQNNGV. V lost 4 bases and J lost 1, with 12 bases in between. The CDR3 consists of 15 residues. CDR3 protein: CASSSRTAGTDTQYF. In nucleotides, the CDR3 is TGTGCCAGCAGCTCCAGGACAGCAGGCACAGATACGCAGTATTTT.

The chain joins TRBV5-4 to TRBJ2-1, with 12 bases lining up with TRBD1. The V gene's germline CDR1 is SGHNT and CDR2 YYREEE (reference sequence). The ends lost 3 bases at V and 4 bases at J; junction bases unmatched: 5. The CDR3 length is 16 residues. DNA of the CDR3: TGTGCCAGCAGCTCAGGGACAGGGGGCCTTTACAATGAGCAGTTCTTC. This translates into CASSSGTGGLYNEQFF.

This clone was observed a few times. The V call is TRBV28, the J call TRBJ1-1, with D uncertain. Deletions cut 4 bases from V and 6 bases from J, with 9 bases between. In germline, CDR1 is MDHEN, CDR2 SYDVKM. The CDR3 has 12 amino acids. CDR3 region: CASSYGRAEAFF. As DNA, the CDR3 is TGTGCCAGCAGTTATGGGAGGGCTGAAGCTTTCTTT.

The chain joins TRBV6-5 to TRBJ1-1, with D perhaps TRBD1 (6 bases). The germline V gene has CDR1 MNHEY and CDR2 SVGAGI. Trimming pared 4 bases from V and 6 bases from J, leaving 12 bases between. The CDR3 extends over 13 amino acids. This CDR3 reads CASSSTGIAEAFF. CDR3 in DNA: TGTGCCAGCAGTTCTACAGGGATCGCTGAAGCTTTCTTT.

This chain links TRBV2 with TRBJ2-5; TRBD1 is a possible D gene (6 bases). Trimming took 6 bases from V and 0 from J, leaving 11 bases between them. The germline V gene encodes CDR1 SNHLY and CDR2 FYNNEI. The CDR3 is 14 residues long. This CDR3 reads CASRLTGYQETQYF. DNA of the CDR3: TGTGCCAGCAGGCTCACAGGGTACCAAGAGACCCAGTACTTC.

This clone was seen a single time. The rearrangement uses TRBV9 and TRBJ1-2; 8 bases fit TRBD1. This CDR3 region has 14 residues. Germline CDR1 reads SGDLS; CDR2 reads YYNGEE. The V and J ends lost 0 bases and 7 bases, in that order; junction bases with no gene match: 5. The CDR3 nucleotides read TGTGCCAGCAGCGTAGGAACAGGGGGTTTTGGCTACACCTTC. Protein product: CASSVGTGGFGYTF. The complete variable domain, with remaining parts taken from reference TRBV9 and TRBJ1-2, reads DSGVTQTPKHLITATGQRVTLRCSPRSGDLSVYWYQQSLDQGLQFLIQYYNGEERAKGNILERFSAQQFPDLHSELNLSSLELGDSALYFCASSVGTGGFGYTFGSGTRLTVV.

This chain connects TRBV25-1 to TRBJ2-5; 8 positions agree with TRBD1. J was trimmed by 2 bases and V by 1 base; bases with no gene match: 9. The CDR3 is made up of 17 amino acids. Germline-derived CDR1 and CDR2 are MGHDK and SYGVNS. The CDR3 nucleotides are TGTGCCAGCAGTGAATTGGATTCCGGACAGGGACAAGAGACCCAGTACTTC. Encoded protein: CASSELDSGQGQETQYF. Based on the CDR3 plus reference TRBV25-1 and TRBJ2-5, the full variable domain is EADIYQTPRYLVIGTGKKITLECSQTMGHDKMYWYQQDPGMELHLIHYSYGVNSTEKGDLSSESTVSRIRTEHFPLTLESARPSHTSQYLCASSELDSGQGQETQYFGPGTRLLVL.

V and J are TRBV19 and TRBJ2-3, with D maybe TRBD2 (6 bases). Germline assignment: CDR1 LNHDA and CDR2 SQIVND (reference sequence). Trimming removed 4 bases at V and 11 bases at J, with 10 bases between. There are 11 residues in the CDR3. CDR3 nucleotide sequence: TGTGCCAGTAGTACGGACGGGGGGCAGTATTTT. Translated: CASSTDGGQYF.

This clone was counted a few times. The chain is built from TRBV4-3 and TRBJ1-2; TRBD1 matches 9 bases. CDR1 and CDR2 from the germline V gene are LGHNA and YSLEER. The ends lost 1 base at V and 7 bases at J; junction bases unmatched: 10. This CDR3 spans 16 amino acids. Here the CDR3 reads CASSQAPLQGASGYTF. CDR3 coding DNA: TGCGCCAGCAGCCAAGCCCCCCTACAGGGGGCTAGTGGCTACACCTTC.

This chain joins TRBV7-2 and TRBJ2-2; 10 bases map to TRBD2. Germline trimming cut 1 base from V and 6 bases from J; bases unmatched to any gene: 2. The CDR3 is 15 residues long. The germline CDR1 and CDR2 sequences are SGHTA and FQGNSA. DNA for the CDR3: TGTGCCAGCAGCTTAGAAGCGGGAGGGGCCGGGGAGCTGTTTTTT. The encoded protein is CASSLEAGGAGELFF.

This clone was counted a few times. This rearrangement joins TRBV28 to TRBJ1-3, with D possibly TRBD1 on 6 matching bases. V shed 6 bases and J shed 4 bases, with 13 bases lying between them. This CDR3 is built from 14 residues. CDR1 is MDHEN and CDR2 is SYDVKM in the germline V gene. CDR3: CASRNSGTGNTIYF. The DNA for the CDR3 is TGTGCCAGCAGGAACTCAGGGACAGGAAACACCATATATTTT. Together with reference TRBV28 and TRBJ1-3, the CDR3 gives the full variable domain: DVKVTQSSRYLVKRTGEKVFLECVQDMDHENMFWYRQDPGLGLRLIYFSYDVKMKEKGDIPEGYSVSREKKERFSLILESASTNQTSMYLCASRNSGTGNTIYFGEGSWLTVV.

The chain links TRBV19 to TRBJ1-2, with 7 bases lining up with TRBD1. J gave up 8 bases and V 6 bases, and 9 bases lay outside the gene matches. This CDR3 has 13 amino acids. Germline-derived CDR1 and CDR2 are LNHDA and SQIVND (reference sequence). The chain's CDR3 is CASRLDRDVGYTF. The CDR3 DNA follows: TGTGCCAGTAGACTCGACAGGGATGTAGGCTACACCTTC.

The chain has TRBV7-8 and TRBJ2-7; 12 nucleotides align to TRBD2. Germline V gene sequence: CDR1 SGHVS, CDR2 FQNEAQ. The ends lost 3 bases at V and 0 bases at J; junction bases unmatched: 3. This CDR3 has 16 amino acids. The CDR3 region has the DNA TGTGCCAGCAGCTTCACTAGCGGGAGGAGCTCCTACGAGCAGTACTTC. It codes for CASSFTSGRSSYEQYF.

This chain's CDR3 is CASSKGLAGAEQYF. CDR3 coding DNA: TGTGCCAGTAGTAAGGGGCTAGCGGGAGCCGAGCAGTACTTC. The chain uses TRBV19 and TRBJ2-7; 10 nucleotides line up with TRBD2. V trimming: 4 bases; J trimming: 6 bases; junction bases outside the gene matches: 6. The CDR3 contains 14 residues. Per the germline V gene, CDR1 is LNHDA and CDR2 is SQIVND (reference sequence).

The chain employs TRBV27 and TRBJ1-1, with D unresolved. Looked up from germline, CDR1 is MNHEY and CDR2 is SMNVEV (reference sequence). Trimming removed 0 bases at V and 1 base at J, with 9 bases between. The length of the CDR3 is 15 residues. CDR3 bases: TGTGCCAGCAGTTTATCGGTTGAGGGGAACACTGAAGCTTTCTTT. It yields the protein CASSLSVEGNTEAFF.

The chain carries TRBV4-1 and TRBJ2-1; 10 bases fit TRBD2. The germline CDR1 and CDR2 sequences are MGHRA and YSYEKL. The CDR3 contains 17 residues. Trimming at V came to 1 base and at J to 7 bases, leaving 10 bases not matched to a gene. CDR3 bases: TGCGCCAGCAGCCAAGTTGACGGGACTAGCGTATATAATGAGCAGTTCTTC. Protein: CASSQVDGTSVYNEQFF.

The chain couples TRBV6-1 to TRBJ2-7; tentative D call: TRBD2 (6 bases). This CDR3 is 13 amino acids long. V shed 0 bases and J shed 3 bases, with 6 bases lying between them. Germline V gene sequence: CDR1 MNHNS, CDR2 SASEGT. For the CDR3, the DNA is TGTGCCAGCAGTGAAGCTAGCGGCTACGAGCAGTACTTC. Translating it yields CASSEASGYEQYF.

The chain combines TRBV21-1 with TRBJ1-1. TRBV21-1 is designated a pseudogene. The CDR3 runs 14 residues. For the CDR3, the DNA is TGTGCCAGCAGCTCCTTGGGGGGGAGGGATGAAGCTTTCTTT. Protein: CASSSLGGRDEAFF.